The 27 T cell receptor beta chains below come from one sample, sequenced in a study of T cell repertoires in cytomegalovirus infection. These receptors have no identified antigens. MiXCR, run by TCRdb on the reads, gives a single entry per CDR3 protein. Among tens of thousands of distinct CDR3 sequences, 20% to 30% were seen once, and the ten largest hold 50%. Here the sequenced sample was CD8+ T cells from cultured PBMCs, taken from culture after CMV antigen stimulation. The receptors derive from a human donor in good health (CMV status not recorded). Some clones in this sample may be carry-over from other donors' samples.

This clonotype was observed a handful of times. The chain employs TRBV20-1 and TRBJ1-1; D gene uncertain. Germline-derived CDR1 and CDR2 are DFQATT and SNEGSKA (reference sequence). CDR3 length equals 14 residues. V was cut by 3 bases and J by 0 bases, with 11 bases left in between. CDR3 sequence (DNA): TGCAGTGCTAGTACCCTAGGAGTGAACACTGAAGCTTTCTTT. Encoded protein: CSASTLGVNTEAFF.

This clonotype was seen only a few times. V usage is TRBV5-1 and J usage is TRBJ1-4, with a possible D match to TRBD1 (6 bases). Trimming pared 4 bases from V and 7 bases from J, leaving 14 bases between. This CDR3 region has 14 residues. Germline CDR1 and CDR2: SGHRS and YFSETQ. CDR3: CASSRAGAGEKLFF. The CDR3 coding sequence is TGCGCCAGCAGCCGTGCAGGGGCGGGTGAAAAACTGTTTTTT.

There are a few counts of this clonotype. The CDR3 DNA sequence: TGCAGCGTTGCCAATGGGGATGACTATGGCTACACCTTC. It encodes CSVANGDDYGYTF. The V call is TRBV29-1, the J call TRBJ1-2, with D hard to call. The CDR3 is 13 residues long. V gave up 4 bases and J gave up 3 bases, with 12 bases separating them. Germline V gene lookup returns CDR1 SQVTM and CDR2 ANQGSEA.

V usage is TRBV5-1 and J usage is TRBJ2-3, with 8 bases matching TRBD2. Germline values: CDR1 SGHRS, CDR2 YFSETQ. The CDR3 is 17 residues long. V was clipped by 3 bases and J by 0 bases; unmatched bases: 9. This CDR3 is CASSSRLARRSTDTQYF. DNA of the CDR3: TGCGCCAGCAGCTCCAGACTAGCGAGGAGAAGCACAGATACGCAGTATTTT.

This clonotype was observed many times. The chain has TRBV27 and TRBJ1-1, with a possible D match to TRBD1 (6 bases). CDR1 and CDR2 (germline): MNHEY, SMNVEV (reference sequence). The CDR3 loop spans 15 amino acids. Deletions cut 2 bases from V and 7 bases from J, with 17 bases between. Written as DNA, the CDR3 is TGTGCCAGCAGTTTAACTCCGTCGGGGGGCGGTGAAGCTTTCTTT. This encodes CASSLTPSGGGEAFF.

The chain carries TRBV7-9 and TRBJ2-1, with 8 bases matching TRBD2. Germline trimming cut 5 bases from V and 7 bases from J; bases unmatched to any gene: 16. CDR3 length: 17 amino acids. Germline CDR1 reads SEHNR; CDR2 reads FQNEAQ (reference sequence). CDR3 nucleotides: TGTGCCAGCAGCCCCCACCGGGGCGGGAGGTCGGAAAATGAGCAGTTCTTC. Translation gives CASSPHRGGRSENEQFF.

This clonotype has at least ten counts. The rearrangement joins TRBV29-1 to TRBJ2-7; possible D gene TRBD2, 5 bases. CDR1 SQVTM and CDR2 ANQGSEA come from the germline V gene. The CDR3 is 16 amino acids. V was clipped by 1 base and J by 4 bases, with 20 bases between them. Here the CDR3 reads CSVEGTEESTGYEQYF. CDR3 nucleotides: TGCAGCGTTGAAGGTACGGAGGAGAGTACTGGGTACGAGCAGTACTTC.

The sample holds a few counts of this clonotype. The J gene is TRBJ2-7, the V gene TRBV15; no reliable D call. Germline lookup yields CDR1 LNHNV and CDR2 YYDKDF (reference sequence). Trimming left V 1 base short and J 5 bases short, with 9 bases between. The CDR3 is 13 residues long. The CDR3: CATSRARSDEQYF. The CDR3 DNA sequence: TGTGCCACCAGCAGAGCGAGGTCGGACGAGCAGTACTTC.

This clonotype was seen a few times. CDR3 bases: TGCAGTGCTAGGCGGACAGGGGAAGAGACCCAGTACTTC. Protein sequence: CSARRTGEETQYF. V gene TRBV20-1 combines with J gene TRBJ2-5; 9 positions match TRBD1. J lost 3 bases, V lost 3 bases, and 2 bases had no gene match. The germline gives CDR1 DFQATT, CDR2 SNEGSKA (reference sequence). The CDR3 length is 13 residues.

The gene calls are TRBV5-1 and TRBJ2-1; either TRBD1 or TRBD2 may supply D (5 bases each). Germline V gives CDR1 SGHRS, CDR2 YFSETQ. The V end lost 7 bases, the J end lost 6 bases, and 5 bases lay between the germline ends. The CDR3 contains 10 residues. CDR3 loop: CASGGNEQFF. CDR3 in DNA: TGCGCCAGCGGGGGCAATGAGCAGTTCTTC.

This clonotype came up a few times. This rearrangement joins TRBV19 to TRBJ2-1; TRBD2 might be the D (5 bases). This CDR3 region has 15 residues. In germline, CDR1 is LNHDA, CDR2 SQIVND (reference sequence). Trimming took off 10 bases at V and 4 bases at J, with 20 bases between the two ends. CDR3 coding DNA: TGTGCCACCAGTACGGGGTACAGCCTTTACAATGAGCAGTTCTTC. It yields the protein CATSTGYSLYNEQFF.

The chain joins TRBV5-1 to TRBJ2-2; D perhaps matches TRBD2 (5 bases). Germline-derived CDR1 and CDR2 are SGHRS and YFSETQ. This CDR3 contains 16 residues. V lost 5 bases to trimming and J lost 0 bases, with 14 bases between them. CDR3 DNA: TGCGCCAGCAGACCGTTTGAAGCGGCGAACACCGGGGAGCTGTTTTTT. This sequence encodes CASRPFEAANTGELFF.

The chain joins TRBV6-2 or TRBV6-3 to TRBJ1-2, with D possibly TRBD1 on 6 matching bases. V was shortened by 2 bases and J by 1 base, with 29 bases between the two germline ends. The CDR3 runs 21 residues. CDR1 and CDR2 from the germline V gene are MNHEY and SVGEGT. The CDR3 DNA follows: TGTGCCAGCAGTTACGGGGGGGGGGGGGACACCCCTGCCGCCAATAACTATGGCTACACCTTC. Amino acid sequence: CASSYGGGGDTPAANNYGYTF.

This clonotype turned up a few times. The CDR3 DNA reads TGTGCCAGCAGTTTAAACAAAGCGAACACCGGGGAGCTGTTTTTT. This codes for CASSLNKANTGELFF. The chain couples TRBV28 to TRBJ2-2; D is unresolved. V was pared by 2 bases and J by 0 bases, with 7 bases between. The V gene's germline CDR1 is MDHEN and CDR2 SYDVKM. CDR3 size: 15 residues.

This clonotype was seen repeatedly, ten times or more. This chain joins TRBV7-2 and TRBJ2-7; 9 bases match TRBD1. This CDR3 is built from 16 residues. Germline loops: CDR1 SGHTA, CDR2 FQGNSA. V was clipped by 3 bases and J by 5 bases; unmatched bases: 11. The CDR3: CASSFPLLDRGDEQYF. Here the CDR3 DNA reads TGTGCCAGCAGCTTCCCACTCTTGGACAGGGGCGACGAGCAGTACTTC.

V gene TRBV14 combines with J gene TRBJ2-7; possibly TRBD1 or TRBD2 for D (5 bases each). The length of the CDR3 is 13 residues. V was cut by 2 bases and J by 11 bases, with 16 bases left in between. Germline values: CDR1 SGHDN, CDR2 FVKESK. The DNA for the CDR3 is TGTGCCAGCAGCCAATCGGGGAAAGGGGAAAAGTACTTC. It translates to CASSQSGKGEKYF.

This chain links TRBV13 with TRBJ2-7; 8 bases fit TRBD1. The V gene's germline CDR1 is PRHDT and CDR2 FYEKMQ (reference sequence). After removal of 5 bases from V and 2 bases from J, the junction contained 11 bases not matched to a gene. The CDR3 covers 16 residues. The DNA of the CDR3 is TGTGCCAGCAGCCTCCTCTCGACAGGGGAGGCCTACGAGCAGTACTTC. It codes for CASSLLSTGEAYEQYF.

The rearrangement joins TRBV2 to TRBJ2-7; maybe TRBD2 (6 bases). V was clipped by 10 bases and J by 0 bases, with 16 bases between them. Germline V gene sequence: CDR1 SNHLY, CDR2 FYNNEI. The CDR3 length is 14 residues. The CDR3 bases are TGTGCCATTGCCGGGACTGACGACTCCTACGAGCAGTACTTC. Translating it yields CAIAGTDDSYEQYF.

The CDR3 loop is CASSQDHMTDTQYF. The CDR3 coding sequence is TGCGCCAGCAGCCAAGATCATATGACAGATACGCAGTATTTT. V gene TRBV4-1 combines with J gene TRBJ2-3; no reliable D call. CDR1 is MGHRA and CDR2 is YSYEKL in the germline V gene. The CDR3 is 14 amino acids. V was shortened by 0 bases and J by 3 bases, with 7 bases between the two germline ends.

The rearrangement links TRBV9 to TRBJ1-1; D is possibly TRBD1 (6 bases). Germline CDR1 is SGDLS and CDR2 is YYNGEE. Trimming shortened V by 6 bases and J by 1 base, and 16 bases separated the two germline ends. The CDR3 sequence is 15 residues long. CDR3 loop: CASKPQGRSNTEAFF. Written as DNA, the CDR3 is TGTGCCAGCAAACCACAGGGTCGGTCGAACACTGAAGCTTTCTTT.

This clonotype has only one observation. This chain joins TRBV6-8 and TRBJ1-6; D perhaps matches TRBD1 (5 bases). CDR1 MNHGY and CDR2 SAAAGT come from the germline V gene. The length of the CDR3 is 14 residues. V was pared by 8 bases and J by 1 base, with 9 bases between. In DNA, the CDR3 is TGTGCCAGCTGGGGGACGTCCTATAATTCACCCCTCCACTTT. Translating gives CASWGTSYNSPLHF.

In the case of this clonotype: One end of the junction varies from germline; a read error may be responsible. Here the CDR3 DNA reads TGTGACAGCAGCTACCGGCAAAATGATCAGCCCCAGCATTTT. This gives the protein CDSSYRQNDQPQHF. This chain links TRBV7-8 with TRBJ1-5; D remains unclear. Per the germline V gene, CDR1 is SGHVS and CDR2 is FQNEAQ. This CDR3 contains 14 residues.

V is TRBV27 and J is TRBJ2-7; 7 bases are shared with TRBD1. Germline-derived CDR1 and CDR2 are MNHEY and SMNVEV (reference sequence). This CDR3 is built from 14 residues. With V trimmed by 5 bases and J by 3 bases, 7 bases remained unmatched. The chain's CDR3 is CASSQSGQFYEQYF. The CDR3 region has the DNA TGTGCCAGCAGTCAATCGGGACAGTTCTACGAGCAGTACTTC.

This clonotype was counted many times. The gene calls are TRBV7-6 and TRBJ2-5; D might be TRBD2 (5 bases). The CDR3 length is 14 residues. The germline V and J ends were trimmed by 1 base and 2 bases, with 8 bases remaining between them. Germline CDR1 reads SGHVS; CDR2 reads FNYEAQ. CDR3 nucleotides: TGTGCCAGCAGCTTAGAGGGAGTACAAGAGACCCAGTACTTC. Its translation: CASSLEGVQETQYF.

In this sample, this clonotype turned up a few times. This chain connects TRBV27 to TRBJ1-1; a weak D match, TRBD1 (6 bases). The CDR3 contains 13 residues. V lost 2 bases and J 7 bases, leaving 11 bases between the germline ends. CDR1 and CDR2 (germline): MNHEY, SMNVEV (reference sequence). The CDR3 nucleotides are TGTGCCAGCAGTTTAGGGGGGGCCGGTGAAGCTTTCTTT. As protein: CASSLGGAGEAFF.

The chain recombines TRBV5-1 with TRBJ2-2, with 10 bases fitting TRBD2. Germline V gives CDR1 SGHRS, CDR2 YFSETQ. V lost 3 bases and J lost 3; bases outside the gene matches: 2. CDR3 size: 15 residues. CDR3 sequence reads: CASSWGLAYTGELFF. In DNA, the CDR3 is TGCGCCAGCAGCTGGGGACTAGCGTACACCGGGGAGCTGTTTTTT.

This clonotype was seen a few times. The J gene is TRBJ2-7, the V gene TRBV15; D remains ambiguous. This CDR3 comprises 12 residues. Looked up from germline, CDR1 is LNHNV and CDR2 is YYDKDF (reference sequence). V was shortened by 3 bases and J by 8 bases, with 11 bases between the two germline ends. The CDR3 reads CATSSSFGKQYF. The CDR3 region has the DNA TGTGCCACCAGCAGCTCCTTCGGAAAGCAGTACTTC. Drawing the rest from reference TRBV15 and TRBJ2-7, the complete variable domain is DAMVIQNPRYQVTQFGKPVTLSCSQTLNHNVMYWYQQKSSQAPKLLFHYYDKDFNNEADTPDNFQSRRPNTSFCFLDIRSPGLGDTAMYLCATSSSFGKQYFGPGTRLTVT.